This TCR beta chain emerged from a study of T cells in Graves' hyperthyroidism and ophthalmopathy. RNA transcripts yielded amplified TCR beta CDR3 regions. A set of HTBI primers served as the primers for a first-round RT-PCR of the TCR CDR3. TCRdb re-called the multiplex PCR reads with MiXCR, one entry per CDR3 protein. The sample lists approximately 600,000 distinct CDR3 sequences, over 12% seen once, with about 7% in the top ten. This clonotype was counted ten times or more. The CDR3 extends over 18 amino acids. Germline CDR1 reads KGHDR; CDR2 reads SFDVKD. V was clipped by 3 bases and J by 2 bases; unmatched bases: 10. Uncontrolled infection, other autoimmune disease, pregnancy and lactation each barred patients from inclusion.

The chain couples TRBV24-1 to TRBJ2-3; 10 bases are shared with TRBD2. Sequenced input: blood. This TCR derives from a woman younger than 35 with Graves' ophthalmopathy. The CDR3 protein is CATSDPLASGRSTDTQYF. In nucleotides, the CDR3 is TGTGCCACCAGTGATCCGCTCGCTAGCGGGAGATCCACAGATACGCAGTATTTT.